The present T cell receptor beta chain was sequenced within a study of T-cell memory formation after mild COVID-19. Regarding this clonotype: Its cognate antigen is unknown.

The V segment lost 7 bases and the J segment 4 bases; nucleotides outside the gene matches: 7. There are 13 residues in the CDR3. Germline V gene data show CDR1 as SGHAT and CDR2 as FQNNGV. After 5'RACE with constant-segment primers, TCR alpha and TCR beta cDNA libraries carrying sample barcodes and UMIs were obtained. TCRdb reprocessed the 5' RACE reads via MiXCR and lists one record per CDR3 protein. The sample lists about 130,000 distinct CDR3 sequences, about a sixth occurring once. Overall study findings and caveats: Certain responding clones were present in pre-infection memory, suggesting participation of cross-reactive memory. Chiefly within CM and EM were the contracting CD4+ clones; CD8+ ones were within EMRA.

The specimen sequenced was PBMCs or a T cell subset sorted from them (not recorded which). The receptor was derived from a man younger than 30 who had mild COVID-19 (a few samples of this study predate the infection). Cell type and time point are not known. This rearrangement joins TRBV11-2 to TRBJ2-7; 7 bases map to TRBD1. The CDR3 spells CASNQGGGYEQYV. The CDR3 region has the DNA TGTGCCAGCAACCAAGGGGGCGGTTACGAGCAGTACGTC.